This T cell receptor (beta chain) was retrieved from a study of T cell repertoires in cytomegalovirus infection. Across the study: In public TCR beta signatures, there were indications of both CMV infection and matching HLA type. Study findings and constraints: The ex vivo response showed dominance by HLA-C-restricted CMV-specific TCR beta clonotypes. Cumulative frequency of public TCR beta families picked out carriers of CMV plus the relevant HLA.

TCRdb re-called the reads with MiXCR, one entry per CDR3 protein. The table lists roughly 180,000 distinct CDR3 sequences, 28% of them singletons. As regards this clonotype: What it binds is unknown.

The CDR3 has 15 amino acids. Germline CDR1 and CDR2: MNHEY and SVGEGT. V trimming: 8 bases; J trimming: 3 bases; junction bases outside the gene matches: 8. Sequenced input: PBMCs. The chain has TRBV6-2 or TRBV6-3 and TRBJ2-1; TRBD2 agrees at 9 bases. This TCR derives from a human donor in good health (CMV status not recorded). Some clones in this sample may be carry-over from other donors' samples. The CDR3 DNA reads as TGTGCCAGCCAGAACCGACTAGCGGACTACAATGAGCAGTTCTTC. Translated: CASQNRLADYNEQFF.